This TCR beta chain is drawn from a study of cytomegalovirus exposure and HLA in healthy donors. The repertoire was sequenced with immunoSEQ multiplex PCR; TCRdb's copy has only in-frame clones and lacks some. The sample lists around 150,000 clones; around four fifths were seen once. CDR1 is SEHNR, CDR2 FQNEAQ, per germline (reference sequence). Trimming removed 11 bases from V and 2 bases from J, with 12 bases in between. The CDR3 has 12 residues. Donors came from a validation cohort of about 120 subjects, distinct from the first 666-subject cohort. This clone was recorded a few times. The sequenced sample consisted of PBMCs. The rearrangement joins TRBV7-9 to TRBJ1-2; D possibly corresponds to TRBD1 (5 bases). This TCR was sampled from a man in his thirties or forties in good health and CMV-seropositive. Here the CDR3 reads CACGGANYGYTF. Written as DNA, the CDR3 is TGTGCCTGCGGCGGGGCGAACTATGGCTACACCTTC.